These T cell receptor beta chains were read from a single sample in a study of cytomegalovirus exposure and HLA in healthy donors. Data came from immunoSEQ multiplex PCR; TCRdb stores just in-frame clones and leaves some out. There are fewer than 140,000 clones in the sample; roughly 80% occur only once, and more than 2% lies in the top ten. Sequencing was performed on PBMCs. The receptors shown here come from a man aged 40-55 years in good health and CMV-seronegative. CDR3s include the opening cysteine and the closing phenylalanine or tryptophan. A D gene is named only where the DNA matches it firmly. Only part of the rows carry a size: once, few, many, or a class if the clone is expanded.

V gene	clone size	D gene	J gene	CDR3 DNA	CDR3 protein
TRBV5-1	NA	NA	TRBJ1-1	TGCGCCAGCCACAGGGCGGGGAACACTGAAGCTTTCTTT	CASHRAGNTEAFF
TRBV19	NA	NA	TRBJ2-5	TGTGCCAGTAGTATAGGGCTAGGTAGGCAGACCCAGTACTTC	CASSIGLGRQTQYF
TRBV4-1	NA	TRBD2	TRBJ2-7	TGCGCCAGCAGCCAAGAGGGGTCCAGCGGGGGGCTCAACGAGCAGTACTTC	CASSQEGSSGGLNEQYF
TRBV27	NA	NA	TRBJ2-3	TGTGCCAGCAGTTTGGGGGGGCGTCGCACAGATACGCAGTATTTT	CASSLGGRRTDTQYF
TRBV6-1	NA	NA	TRBJ1-5	TGTGCCAGCAGTGAAAGCCGGCAGCCCCAGCATTTT	CASSESRQPQHF
TRBV4-2	NA	TRBD2	TRBJ2-4	TGTGCCAGCAGCCCGGGACTAGCTAACAACATTCAGTACTTC	CASSPGLANNIQYF
TRBV7-2	NA	TRBD2	TRBJ2-7	TGTGCCAGCAGCGCATCCCCCCACTTAGCGGGAAACTTCGAGCAGTACTTC	CASSASPHLAGNFEQYF
TRBV7-2	NA	NA	TRBJ2-7	TGTGCCAGCAGCTTAGCGGGGGGGCCGGACTACGAGCAGTACTTC	CASSLAGGPDYEQYF
TRBV27	NA	NA	TRBJ1-1	TGTGCCAGCAGTCCCAAGGGGCCAGTGGGGAACACTGAAGCTTTCTTT	CASSPKGPVGNTEAFF
TRBV11-2	NA	NA	TRBJ2-1	TGTGCCAGCAGCTTACGTGAGCAGTTCTTC	CASSLREQFF
TRBV6-5	NA	TRBD1	TRBJ1-5	TGTGCCAGCAGTACAGGGGCTGGCAATCAGCCCCAGCATTTT	CASSTGAGNQPQHF
TRBV7-9	NA	NA	TRBJ1-6	TGTGCCAGCAGCCCGATGGGGGGTAATTCACCCCTCCACTTT	CASSPMGGNSPLHF
TRBV2	once	TRBD1	TRBJ1-2	TGTGCCAGCTGGGACAGGGTCTTTCTCTATGGCTACACCTTC	CASWDRVFLYGYTF
TRBV2	few	NA	TRBJ2-5	TGTGCCAGCGCCCGGGAGCGGACCCAGTACTTC	CASARERTQYF
TRBV5-1	NA	NA	TRBJ1-1	TGCGCCAGCAGCTTTGGGGAGGGGCTTGCTTTCTTT	CASSFGEGLAFF
TRBV10-3	NA	NA	TRBJ1-5	TGTGCCATCATCGGACAGCCCAATCAGCCCCAGCATTTT	CAIIGQPNQPQHF
TRBV13	NA	NA	TRBJ1-2	TGTGCCAGCAGCTTAGGCCATCACAGGGACGCCTATGGCTACACCTTC	CASSLGHHRDAYGYTF
TRBV29-1	NA	NA	TRBJ1-2	TGCAGCGTTGAGGCCGGAGCTAACTATGGCTACACCTTC	CSVEAGANYGYTF
TRBV18	NA	NA	TRBJ1-5	TGTGCCAGCTCACCAGGGAAGACAGGATCTCAGCCCCAGCATTTT	CASSPGKTGSQPQHF
TRBV29-1	NA	TRBD1	TRBJ1-2	TGCAGCGTAGGGGACAGGGCGGGCGGCTACACCTTC	CSVGDRAGGYTF
TRBV28	NA	TRBD1	TRBJ1-2	TGTGCCAGCAGAGTAGGGAGAGGGGGCGGCTACACCTTC	CASRVGRGGGYTF
TRBV2	NA	TRBD1	TRBJ2-7	TGTGCCAGCAGCATAAGACAGGGACCCATCTCCTACGAGCAGTACTTC	CASSIRQGPISYEQYF
TRBV2	few	TRBD1	TRBJ2-1	TGTGCCAGCAGTGAAGGCCGGACAGGGCTGGCCAATGAGCAGTTCTTC	CASSEGRTGLANEQFF
TRBV6-5	few	NA	TRBJ1-1	TGTGCCAGCAGTTACTCTTGGCGGGGGTGGGCTGAAGCTTTCTTT	CASSYSWRGWAEAFF